The clone carrying this T cell receptor (beta chain) was found once. All enrollees were about 18 to 89 years old and from approximately 24 US areas. The sample is drawn from a study of blood T cell repertoires in COVID-19. The germline gives CDR1 SGHVS, CDR2 FQNEAQ. The CDR3 extends over 15 amino acids. J lost 6 bases, V lost 1 base, and 6 bases had no gene match. Source study methods: Reference gene primer amplification in the assay estimated nucleated cell counts. Profiling relied on immunoSEQ multiplex PCR, and the TCRdb table lists in-frame clones only, not all of them. V, J and clone size are taken as reported in that table, and D and trimming were inferred from the DNA itself. The repertoire holds 300,000 or so clones, with 80% to 95% as singletons.

The sample comprised PBMCs or T cells enriched from blood (not recorded which). The source is a woman aged 25 to 39 who had recovered from COVID-19. The rearrangement links TRBV7-8 to TRBJ2-1; the match to TRBD2 covers 7 bases. DNA for the CDR3: TGTGCCAGCAGCTTAGACAGCGGGATGGGCAATGAGCAGTTCTTC. As protein: CASSLDSGMGNEQFF.